Below, 14 T cell receptor beta chains from the same sample are listed, as sequenced in a study of blood T cell repertoires in COVID-19. Only in-frame clones appear in the TCRdb table, and some are missing; sequencing was by immunoSEQ multiplex PCR. The top ten clones hold about 2.3% of a sample with approximately 280,000 clones, around 84% of them seen once. The sequenced sample was PBMCs or T cells enriched from blood (not recorded which). These receptors were taken from a woman aged 50 to 60 who had recovered from COVID-19.

Only a few counts were recorded for this clone. The chain is built from TRBV4-1 and TRBJ2-5, with TRBD1 matching over 7 bases. CDR3 size: 16 residues. The J segment lost 9 bases and the V segment lost 1 base, leaving 14 bases of the junction unmatched. Germline-derived CDR1 and CDR2 are MGHRA and YSYEKL. CDR3 protein: CASSQATYRGPLAQYF. The CDR3 nucleotides read TGCGCCAGCAGCCAAGCCACATACAGGGGACCGTTGGCCCAGTACTTC.

The CDR3 loop reads CAWTRTGLNYGYTF. CDR3 nucleotides: TGTGCCTGGACCCGGACAGGGCTAAACTATGGCTACACCTTC. The genes are TRBV30 and TRBJ1-2; TRBD1 agrees at 8 bases. This CDR3 is 14 amino acids long. The germline V gene encodes CDR1 GTSNPN and CDR2 SVGIG (reference sequence). The V and J ends lost 4 bases and 2 bases, in that order; junction bases with no gene match: 6.

V is TRBV27 and J is TRBJ1-1; 8 bases map to TRBD1. With 5 bases clipped from V and 10 bases from J, the junction kept 6 bases outside the gene matches. The germline V gene encodes CDR1 MNHEY and CDR2 SMNVEV (reference sequence). CDR3 length: 12 residues. For the CDR3, the DNA is TGTGCCAGCAGTGGGGCAGGGGGCCGAGCTTTCTTT. It is translated as CASSGAGGRAFF.

This rearrangement joins TRBV29-1 to TRBJ2-5, with 7 positions matching TRBD1. The CDR3 has 13 amino acids. Germline-derived CDR1 and CDR2 are SQVTM and ANQGSEA. With 7 bases clipped from V and 4 bases from J, the junction kept 9 bases outside the gene matches. The CDR3 spells CSGMTGLGETQYF. The DNA of the CDR3 is TGCAGCGGTATGACAGGGTTAGGAGAGACCCAGTACTTC.

This chain uses TRBV9 with TRBJ1-6, with TRBD1 identical over 7 bases. This CDR3 is 16 amino acids long. CDR1 is SGDLS, CDR2 YYNGEE, per germline. Unmatched junction bases numbered 10, after V lost 3 bases and J lost 7 bases. The DNA for the CDR3 is TGTGCCAGCAGCGCCAGCCCCGGGACAGCCAATTCACCCCTCCACTTT. Amino acids: CASSASPGTANSPLHF.

This sequence joins TRBV15 and TRBJ2-7, with 8 bases fitting TRBD1. J gave up 2 bases and V 1 base, and 4 bases lay outside the gene matches. The CDR3 is 15 amino acids. CDR1 LNHNV and CDR2 YYDKDF come from the germline V gene (reference sequence). As DNA, the CDR3 is TGTGCCACCAGCAGAGCTACAGGGGGACCCTACGAGCAGTACTTC. Its translation is CATSRATGGPYEQYF. Complete variable domain (other parts from reference TRBV15 and TRBJ2-7): DAMVIQNPRYQVTQFGKPVTLSCSQTLNHNVMYWYQQKSSQAPKLLFHYYDKDFNNEADTPDNFQSRRPNTSFCFLDIRSPGLGDTAMYLCATSRATGGPYEQYFGPGTRLTVT.

The chain combines TRBV29-1 with TRBJ1-1, with D perhaps matching TRBD1 (5 bases). Trimming shortened V by 7 bases and J by 2 bases, and 14 bases separated the two germline ends. CDR3 size: 13 residues. CDR1 and CDR2 from the germline V gene are SQVTM and ANQGSEA. The CDR3 DNA is TGCAGCGCCACGGGGGGGGTAAACACTGAAGCTTTCTTT. It specifies CSATGGVNTEAFF.

CDR3: CASSVLQGINYNEQFF. The DNA for the CDR3 is TGTGCCAGCAGCGTTTTACAGGGGATAAACTACAATGAGCAGTTCTTC. This rearrangement joins TRBV5-6 to TRBJ2-1; TRBD1 matches 7 bases. Germline V gene data show CDR1 as SGHDT and CDR2 as YYEEEE. The V gene end was trimmed by 4 bases and the J gene end by 3 bases; junction bases not matched to a gene: 10. The CDR3 extends over 16 amino acids.

The chain employs TRBV18 and TRBJ1-2, with 8 bases matching TRBD1. Per germline, CDR1 KGHSH and CDR2 LQKENI. The CDR3 is 14 amino acids. V was clipped by 4 bases and J by 6 bases; unmatched bases: 7. In nucleotides, the CDR3 is TGTGCCAGCTCACGTGACCAGGGGGCGGATGGCTACACCTTC. Its protein product is CASSRDQGADGYTF.

V usage is TRBV7-8 and J usage is TRBJ1-4, with D tentatively TRBD1 (6 bases). CDR3 length equals 13 residues. V dropped 8 bases and J dropped 6 bases, with 13 bases sitting between them. From germline, CDR1 is SGHVS and CDR2 FQNEAQ. CDR3 sequence reads: CASAAGDHEKLFF. As DNA, the CDR3 is TGTGCCAGCGCCGCAGGGGACCATGAAAAACTGTTTTTT.

The chain has TRBV6-6 and TRBJ1-1; D is unresolved. The CDR3 runs to 13 residues. The germline V and J ends were trimmed by 6 bases and 4 bases, with 12 bases remaining between them. Germline loops: CDR1 MNHNY, CDR2 SVGAGI (reference sequence). Written as DNA, the CDR3 is TGTGCCAGCAGGGGCTCTGAAGGCACTGAAGCTTTCTTT. As protein: CASRGSEGTEAFF.

The CDR3 DNA sequence: TGTGCCAGCAGTCAAGCGGGGGCGAACTACAATGAGCAGTTCTTC. Translation gives CASSQAGANYNEQFF. The rearrangement uses TRBV27 and TRBJ2-1; TRBD2 matches at 8 bases. The V gene's germline CDR1 is MNHEY and CDR2 SMNVEV (reference sequence). V shed 5 bases and J 3 bases; nucleotides not matched to a gene: 6. This CDR3 comprises 15 residues.

This rearrangement joins TRBV19 to TRBJ2-7, with D tentatively TRBD1 (8 bases). This CDR3 has 16 residues. V was cut by 3 bases and J by 4 bases, with 19 bases left in between. Germline CDR1 and CDR2: LNHDA and SQIVND (reference sequence). The CDR3, as DNA: TGTGCCAGTAGTATTTCAGGTCACAGGGGGGGATACGAGCAGTACTTC. Translating gives CASSISGHRGGYEQYF.

This clone was counted once. The rearrangement uses TRBV7-9 and TRBJ1-2, with D maybe TRBD1 (5 bases). Trimming stripped 8 bases from V and 5 bases from J, with 15 bases between. Germline V gene sequence: CDR1 SEHNR, CDR2 FQNEAQ (reference sequence). The CDR3 extends over 13 amino acids. The CDR3 bases are TGTGCCAGCTACTCCAGGGCAGGGTATGGCTACACCTTC. Its translation: CASYSRAGYGYTF.